This is a list of T cell receptor beta chains from one sample in a study of T cell changes during pregnancy in multiple sclerosis. The protocol was immunoSEQ multiplex PCR, while the TCRdb copy is restricted to in-frame clones and leaves out a portion. The data contain about 46,000 clones, roughly 93% of them singletons. Sample: CD4+ T cells from peripheral blood mononuclear cells, taken in the second trimester of pregnancy. The source is a female donor in good health, enrolled as a control in a pregnancy study. The CDR3 runs from the conserved cysteine through the conserved F or W. A D gene is named only where the DNA matches it firmly. The size entry is marked missing in some rows and otherwise reads once, few, many or a size class.

D	V	size	J	CDR3	DNA
.	TRBV6-6	.	TRBJ2-1	CASSSVRDTPYNEQFF	TGTGCCAGCAGTTCCGTCCGGGACACCCCCTACAATGAGCAGTTCTTC
TRBD1	TRBV7-2	.	TRBJ1-1	CASSKGQTNTEAFF	TGTGCCAGCAGCAAGGGACAGACGAACACTGAAGCTTTCTTT
.	TRBV10-3	.	TRBJ1-2	CAISEGMRGHGYTF	TGTGCCATCAGTGAGGGGATGCGGGGTCATGGCTACACCTTC
.	TRBV15	once	TRBJ1-1	CATSRDTRRGTEAFF	TGTGCCACCAGCAGAGATACCCGGAGGGGCACTGAAGCTTTCTTT
TRBD1	TRBV7-2	.	TRBJ1-2	CASSSTRQGYGYTF	TGTGCCAGCAGCTCGACCCGACAGGGATATGGCTACACCTTC
TRBD1	TRBV30	.	TRBJ1-3	CAWSDRGRTIYF	TGTGCCTGGAGTGACAGGGGAAGAACCATATATTTT
TRBD1	TRBV4-2	.	TRBJ2-5	CASSQLTQGAHETQYF	TGTGCCAGCAGCCAATTGACGCAGGGGGCACACGAGACCCAGTACTTC
TRBD1	TRBV5-1	.	TRBJ2-5	CASSLGGSGQGQETQYF	TGCGCCAGCAGCTTGGGAGGTAGTGGACAGGGCCAAGAGACCCAGTACTTC
TRBD2	TRBV10-3	.	TRBJ2-1	CAISEFPLAGANEQFF	TGTGCCATCAGTGAGTTCCCACTAGCGGGGGCCAATGAGCAGTTCTTC
.	TRBV5-4	.	TRBJ1-1	CASSLEAGRTEAFF	TGTGCCAGCAGCTTGGAGGCAGGAAGAACTGAAGCTTTCTTT
.	TRBV19	.	TRBJ1-5	CASSRQALQPQHF	TGTGCCAGTAGCCGACAGGCTCTTCAGCCCCAGCATTTT
.	TRBV5-1	.	TRBJ1-2	CASSSAVGGGEKGYTF	TGCGCCAGCAGCTCGGCTGTTGGAGGCGGGGAGAAAGGCTACACCTTC
.	TRBV15	.	TRBJ2-2	CATSRGQTGELFF	TGTGCCACCAGCAGAGGACAGACCGGGGAGCTGTTTTTT
.	TRBV7-2	.	TRBJ1-6	CASSHDSFYRDSPLHF	TGTGCCAGCAGCCATGACAGTTTCTACAGGGATTCACCCCTCCACTTT
.	TRBV7-9	.	TRBJ1-5	CASSYGGNQPQHF	TGTGCCAGCAGCTACGGAGGCAATCAGCCCCAGCATTTT
.	TRBV5-8	.	TRBJ2-5	CASNGGDQETQYF	TGTGCCAGCAATGGAGGGGACCAAGAGACCCAGTACTTC